This paragraph covers one TCR beta chain sequence. The table came from immunoSEQ multiplex PCR; TCRdb's copy has only in-frame clones and leaves some out. The repertoire holds under 85,000 clones, with less than 98% as singletons. This entry belongs to a study of technical replicates of blood from a few donors. Losses at the gene ends were 3 bases for V and 3 bases for J; bases not matched to a gene: 8. Germline lookup yields CDR1 SGHNT and CDR2 YYREEE (reference sequence). This CDR3 has 15 residues. The sequenced material came from T cells isolated from PBMCs. The chain uses TRBV5-4 and TRBJ2-7, with TRBD1 identical over 8 bases. The receptor's source is a human donor in good health. The CDR3 DNA follows: TGTGCCAGCAGCTCGGGACAGGTAGGGGGCTACGAGCAGTACTTC. This sequence encodes CASSSGQVGGYEQYF.